These 29 T cell receptor beta chains were all obtained from the same sample, sequenced in a study of blood T cells in healthy people across ages. Combining a sample-barcoded 5' primer with a J-beta primer mix, a second PCR ran for about 6 to 12 cycles. MiXCR, applied by TCRdb to the 5' RACE reads, yields one record per CDR3 protein. The sample holds approximately 810,000 distinct CDR3 sequences, around 36% seen once. The sample taken for sequencing was blood. All receptors come from a man between 18 and 35 years old in good health.

Comment on this clonotype: A read error may explain this, as a much larger clone is one base away. The V call is TRBV6-1, the J call TRBJ1-5; TRBD1 is a possible D gene (5 bases). CDR3 length equals 15 residues. Germline CDR1 MNHNS, CDR2 SASEGT. The CDR3 sequence is CATKFGTSGNEPQHF. CDR3 coding DNA: TGTGCCACCAAATTCGGGACGTCGGGCAATGAGCCCCAGCATTTT.

The chain is built from TRBV20-1 and TRBJ2-7, with 9 bases that match TRBD2. CDR1 is DFQATT and CDR2 is SNEGSKA in the germline V gene (reference sequence). Trimming cost V 1 base and J 7 bases; bases outside gene matches: 11. The CDR3 is 15 residues long. CDR3 residues: CSARVFAGGHNEQYF. CDR3 bases: TGCAGTGCTAGAGTCTTCGCGGGAGGGCACAATGAGCAGTACTTC.

In its sample, this clonotype was seen a few times. The chain carries TRBV5-5 and TRBJ2-7; 9 nucleotides match TRBD1. Germline values: CDR1 SGHKS, CDR2 YYEKEE (reference sequence). The CDR3 length is 15 residues. The junction had 5 bases not matched to a gene; V was cut back by 4 bases and J by 0 bases. The CDR3 DNA follows: TGTGCCAGCAGCACCGGGACAGGGAGCTCCTACGAGCAGTACTTC. Translation: CASSTGTGSSYEQYF.

V usage is TRBV4-3 and J usage is TRBJ2-2; a possible D gene is TRBD1 (6 bases). This CDR3 region has 15 residues. Germline V lookup: CDR1 LGHNA, CDR2 YSLEER. Trimming removed 3 bases from V and 1 base from J, with 9 bases in between. CDR3 loop: CASSHPDRNTGELFF. The CDR3 nucleotides read TGCGCCAGCAGCCATCCGGACAGGAACACCGGGGAGCTGTTTTTT.

The chain employs TRBV4-2 and TRBJ1-1; perhaps TRBD1 as D (5 bases). The CDR3 is made up of 14 amino acids. Germline CDR1 reads LGHNA; CDR2 reads YNFKEQ. The ends were cut back, 0 bases at V and 3 bases at J, with 8 bases in the middle. Written as DNA, the CDR3 is TGTGCCAGCAGCCAAGAAACAGGTGACACTGAAGCTTTCTTT. Translation gives CASSQETGDTEAFF.

The sample holds a few counts of this clonotype. V gene TRBV20-1 combines with J gene TRBJ2-7, with 7 positions matching TRBD2. Trimming took 6 bases from V and 0 from J; bases not matched to a gene: 8. The CDR3 spans 14 residues. Germline CDR1 DFQATT, CDR2 SNEGSKA (reference sequence). CDR3 sequence: CSAQTSANSYEQYF. DNA for the CDR3: TGCAGTGCCCAAACTAGCGCCAACTCCTACGAGCAGTACTTC.

As to this clonotype: One end of the junction fails to match germline, which may point to a read error. V is TRBV29-1 and J is TRBJ2-3, with D uncertain. The CDR3 length is 12 residues. Germline V CDR1 and CDR2: SQVTM, ANQGSEA. CDR3 nucleotides: TGCAGCGTAGAAGAGATCACAGATACGCAGTATTTT. It is translated as CSVEEITDTQYF.

This clonotype appeared a few times. The genes are TRBV9 and TRBJ2-3, with 9 bases identical to TRBD2. The CDR3 runs 16 residues. Germline V gene data show CDR1 as SGDLS and CDR2 as YYNGEE. V dropped 2 bases and J dropped 4; count of bases not matched to a gene: 8. The DNA of the CDR3 is TGTGCCAGCAGCGTTTCGGCGGGGGGGGTATCAGATACGCAGTATTTT. Translated: CASSVSAGGVSDTQYF.

This clonotype was seen ten or more times. The J gene is TRBJ1-2, the V gene TRBV7-2; 10 bases align to TRBD1. Trimming at V came to 3 bases and at J to 5 bases, leaving 9 bases not matched to a gene. Germline CDR1 and CDR2: SGHTA and FQGNSA. CDR3 length equals 16 residues. The CDR3 sequence: CASSLLGTGVAYGYTF. The DNA for the CDR3 is TGTGCCAGCAGCTTGTTAGGGACAGGGGTGGCATATGGCTACACCTTC. The full variable domain, completed using reference TRBV7-2 and TRBJ1-2, is GAGVSQSPSNKVTEKGKDVELRCDPISGHTALYWYRQSLGQGLEFLIYFQGNSAPDKSGLPSDRFSAERTGGSVSTLTIQRTQQEDSAVYLCASSLLGTGVAYGYTFGSGTRLTVV.

V is TRBV7-9 and J is TRBJ1-1; D call uncertain. Germline CDR1 SEHNR, CDR2 FQNEAQ (reference sequence). The CDR3 covers 13 residues. The V end was cut by 5 bases, the J end by 5 bases, with 12 bases between. CDR3 sequence: CASSAKRETEAFF. Written as DNA, the CDR3 is TGTGCCAGCAGCGCAAAACGGGAAACTGAAGCTTTCTTT.

The chain's CDR3 is CASQMNTEQETQYF. DNA of the CDR3: TGCGCCAGCCAAATGAATACAGAGCAAGAGACCCAGTACTTC. V is TRBV5-1 and J is TRBJ2-5, with no clear D. The ends were cut back, 7 bases at V and 2 bases at J, with 15 bases in the middle. The CDR3 loop spans 14 amino acids. Germline CDR1 reads SGHRS; CDR2 reads YFSETQ.

This clonotype has just a few counts. The gene calls are TRBV4-1 and TRBJ1-5; weak D call: TRBD1 (5 bases). Germline CDR1 is MGHRA and CDR2 is YSYEKL. The CDR3 has 15 residues. V was trimmed by 6 bases and J by 5 bases, leaving 17 bases between them. CDR3 protein: CASSSIRDGYQPQHF. The CDR3 DNA reads TGCGCCAGCAGTAGTATACGGGACGGTTATCAGCCCCAGCATTTT.

This rearrangement joins TRBV2 to TRBJ1-5, with D possibly matching TRBD1 (6 bases). Trimming removed 4 bases at V and 1 base at J, with 11 bases between. The CDR3 has 15 residues. CDR1 SNHLY and CDR2 FYNNEI come from the germline V gene. This CDR3 reads CASSGLGGSNQPQHF. CDR3 in DNA: TGTGCCAGCAGTGGATTGGGGGGCAGCAATCAGCCCCAGCATTTT.

The chain carries TRBV7-2 and TRBJ1-5, with unresolved D. CDR3 length: 15 residues. V was cut by 5 bases and J by 0 bases, with 11 bases left in between. Per the germline V gene, CDR1 is SGHTA and CDR2 is FQGNSA. The CDR3 loop reads CASSEGQHSNQPQHF. CDR3 bases: TGTGCCAGCAGCGAGGGCCAGCATAGCAATCAGCCCCAGCATTTT. Complete variable domain (other parts from reference TRBV7-2 and TRBJ1-5): GAGVSQSPSNKVTEKGKDVELRCDPISGHTALYWYRQSLGQGLEFLIYFQGNSAPDKSGLPSDRFSAERTGGSVSTLTIQRTQQEDSAVYLCASSEGQHSNQPQHFGDGTRLSIL.

The chain carries TRBV7-2 and TRBJ1-1, with 9 nucleotides matching TRBD1. CDR1 SGHTA and CDR2 FQGNSA come from the germline V gene. The ends lost 10 bases at V and 0 bases at J; junction bases unmatched: 12. The CDR3 extends over 16 amino acids. The CDR3 spells CATPGDRDRLNTEAFF. CDR3 coding DNA: TGTGCCACCCCTGGGGACAGGGACAGGCTGAACACTGAAGCTTTCTTT.

This clonotype was counted between two and nine times. Sequence at one end of the junction differs from germline and may be a read error. The rearrangement joins TRBV7-8 to TRBJ1-2, with TRBD1 matching 12 bases. The germline CDR1 and CDR2 sequences are SGHVS and FQNEAQ. The CDR3 spans 16 residues. CDR3: CASSVRDRGRDYAYTF. The CDR3 nucleotides are TGTGCCAGCAGCGTTCGGGACAGGGGGCGGGACTATGCCTACACCTTC.

In this sample, this clonotype turned up a few times. The chain links TRBV13 to TRBJ2-5; D tentatively fits TRBD1 or TRBD2 (5 bases each). The J call may be mistaken, given a closer DNA end match to TRBJ2-7. The germline V gene encodes CDR1 PRHDT and CDR2 FYEKMQ (reference sequence). The CDR3 runs to 15 residues. CDR3 in DNA: TGTGCCAGCAGCTTAGGGGCGCTGAGGGGATCCGAGCAGTACTTC. Its protein is CASSLGALRGSEQYF.

On this clonotype: This may stem from a read error, because a much larger clone lies one nucleotide away. The rearrangement joins TRBV12-3 or TRBV12-4 to TRBJ2-3; 14 bases are shared with TRBD2. The CDR3 consists of 17 residues. The CDR3 DNA follows: TGTGCCGGCAGCCGAGGGACTAGCGGGAGTAGCACAGATACGCAGTATTTT. Amino acids: CAGSRGTSGSSTDTQYF.

The chain is built from TRBV20-1 and TRBJ1-1; the match to TRBD1 covers 7 bases. V was clipped by 5 bases and J by 7 bases; unmatched bases: 10. Per the germline V gene, CDR1 is DFQATT and CDR2 is SNEGSKA (reference sequence). CDR3 size: 13 residues. CDR3: CSAPQTGVGEAFF. For the CDR3, the DNA is TGCAGTGCTCCTCAAACAGGGGTTGGTGAAGCTTTCTTT.

This clonotype was counted many times. The genes are TRBV20-1 and TRBJ2-3; D possibly corresponds to TRBD1 (5 bases). CDR3 length: 13 amino acids. CDR1 and CDR2 (germline): DFQATT, SNEGSKA (reference sequence). V was cut by 1 base and J by 2 bases, with 7 bases left in between. The CDR3 region is CSARAGNTDTQYF. In nucleotides, the CDR3 is TGCAGTGCTAGAGCAGGGAACACAGATACGCAGTATTTT.

A few counts support this clonotype. This rearrangement joins TRBV15 to TRBJ1-2; 11 bases map to TRBD1. This CDR3 is built from 15 residues. Germline trimming cut 5 bases from V and 5 bases from J; bases unmatched to any gene: 7. CDR1 LNHNV and CDR2 YYDKDF come from the germline V gene (reference sequence). CDR3 residues: CATSGQGAIGYGYTF. The DNA of the CDR3 is TGTGCCACCAGCGGACAGGGGGCGATTGGGTATGGCTACACCTTC.

This chain joins TRBV6-2 or TRBV6-3 and TRBJ1-2; no reliable D call. CDR3 length: 15 amino acids. Between the trimmed V and J ends, which lost 0 bases and 0 bases, there was a span of 8 bases. CDR1 is MNHEY and CDR2 is SVGEGT in the germline V gene. For the CDR3, the DNA is TGTGCCAGCAGTTACTCTGGGCGAGCTAACTATGGCTACACCTTC. Protein: CASSYSGRANYGYTF.

On this clonotype itself: Compared with germline, one end of the junction differs, possibly owing to a read error. The rearrangement uses TRBV12-3 or TRBV12-4 and TRBJ2-1, with TRBD1 matching over 9 bases. This CDR3 spans 14 amino acids. The CDR3 DNA is TGTGCTTCACGGCCGGGACAGGGTTACAATGGGCAGTTCTTC. This encodes CASRPGQGYNGQFF.

This clonotype was detected ten times or more. The chain has TRBV5-1 and TRBJ2-3; 9 nucleotides line up with TRBD1. CDR3 length: 15 amino acids. Trimming took 2 bases from V and 2 from J; bases not matched to a gene: 3. Germline V gene lookup returns CDR1 SGHRS and CDR2 YFSETQ. As DNA, the CDR3 is TGCGCCAGCAGCTTTGGGGACAGGGACACAGATACGCAGTATTTT. Its protein product is CASSFGDRDTDTQYF.

CDR3: CASSPSRQRAYEAFF. CDR3 DNA: TGTGCCAGCAGTCCATCCCGACAGAGAGCTTATGAAGCTTTCTTT. This chain uses TRBV6-5 with TRBJ1-1; TRBD1 might be the D (5 bases). V shed 5 bases and J shed 7 bases, with 20 bases lying between them. CDR3 length: 15 amino acids. Per germline, CDR1 MNHEY and CDR2 SVGAGI.

This chain connects TRBV9 to TRBJ1-1, with D maybe TRBD1 (5 bases). Deletions cut 3 bases from V and 7 bases from J, with 7 bases between. The CDR3 contains 11 residues. Germline values: CDR1 SGDLS, CDR2 YYNGEE. As DNA, the CDR3 is TGTGCCAGCAGCGGACAGAGTGAAGCTTTCTTT. It translates to CASSGQSEAFF.

There are a few counts of this clonotype. This chain uses TRBV20-1 with TRBJ2-3; maybe TRBD2 (7 bases). Germline lookup yields CDR1 DFQATT and CDR2 SNEGSKA (reference sequence). Trimming took off 3 bases at V and 4 bases at J, with 11 bases between the two ends. The CDR3 is made up of 13 amino acids. CDR3 protein: CSARGGAPDTQYF. CDR3 DNA sequence: TGCAGTGCTAGGGGGGGGGCCCCAGATACGCAGTATTTT.

The chain couples TRBV7-9 to TRBJ2-7; the D call may be TRBD1 or TRBD2 (6 bases each). Trimming pared 1 base from V and 3 bases from J, leaving 19 bases between. The CDR3 covers 17 residues. CDR1 is SEHNR and CDR2 is FQNEAQ in the germline V gene (reference sequence). Here the CDR3 DNA reads TGTGCCAGCAGCTTAGTGGAGGGGGGATTATCACACTACGAGCAGTACTTC. Translation: CASSLVEGGLSHYEQYF.

About this clonotype: A read error may account for a junction end that differs from germline. This chain links TRBV20-1 with TRBJ2-1; 7 bases are a match to TRBD1. The CDR3 extends over 13 amino acids. Germline V gene data show CDR1 as DFQATT and CDR2 as SNEGSKA (reference sequence). The CDR3 sequence is CSAPGQWDKEQFF. The CDR3 region has the DNA TGCAGTGCGCCGGGACAGTGGGACAAGGAGCAGTTCTTC.